This T cell receptor (beta chain) was observed in a study of cytomegalovirus exposure and HLA in healthy donors. Study-level findings and limits: In an earlier analysis, about 87% or about 30%: the productive usage of most TCR beta V segments.

The CDR3 extends over 16 amino acids. The V gene end was trimmed by 4 bases and the J gene end by 1 base; junction bases not matched to a gene: 8. Germline assignment: CDR1 MNHEY and CDR2 SVGAGI. Primers included in the PCR were 60 Vbeta and 13 Jbeta primers. Clones were read by immunoSEQ multiplex PCR, and TCRdb kept only the in-frame ones, dropping some. The sample carries more than 150,000 clones, approximately 85% recorded once. This clone was observed a few times. What it recognizes is unknown. The gene calls are TRBV6-5 and TRBJ2-3; 7 nucleotides align to TRBD2. This receptor was identified in a woman aged 18-29 years in good health and CMV-seronegative. Material for sequencing was PBMCs. In nucleotides, the CDR3 is TGTGCCAGCAGTTTTGGGGGGGAACCCGGCACAGATACGCAGTATTTT. Amino acid sequence: CASSFGGEPGTDTQYF.